What follows is one T cell receptor (beta chain) and its context. This clonotype occurred many times. The antigen it binds to is not known. No base quality values were provided; no much bigger clone lies one nucleotide off. The record originates from a study of T cells in Graves' hyperthyroidism and ophthalmopathy (dated by TCRdb to between 2017 and 2020). Study-wide context: Peripheral blood samples were taken at initial diagnosis, before any treatment was given. To identify TCR V-J signatures that set the groups apart, the researchers used a discovery cohort of about a hundred patients, made up of roughly 40 with Graves' ophthalmopathy and 57 with stable Graves' hyperthyroidism. Whether ophthalmopathy could be predicted prospectively was tested in an independent validation cohort made up of approximately 19 hyperthyroidism patients plus 17 patients who later progressed to ophthalmopathy. The approximately 97 discovery patients were randomly divided into training and test sets at a 7:3 ratio. In several Graves' hyperthyroidism patients, the study also compared T-cell repertoires from thyroid tissue with T-cell repertoires from blood. Following sampling, methimazole starting at 30 mg daily was given to hyperthyroidism patients, and high-dose intravenous methylprednisolone was given to ophthalmopathy patients. According to the paper, TCR Vbeta CDR3 sequencing was carried out on 135 peripheral blood samples, which came from around 43 ophthalmopathy, under 80 hyperthyroidism and roughly 17 progressor patients.

The TCR beta CDR3 regions were amplified from RNA transcripts. A first-round RT-PCR of the TCR CDR3 used the HTBI primer set with the Qiagen OneStep RT-PCR kit. A second multiplex PCR round built the libraries, followed by size selection and purification. Sequencing of the libraries was done on an Illumina HiSeq2000 using paired-end 100 bp reads. From the authors' description of their analysis: SOAPnuke was used to process the raw data, with reads discarded if the reads contained adapters or uncalled bases, had a mean Phred below 15, or lacked an exact constant-primer or identifier match. High-quality paired reads were merged using COPE v1.2.5, and each unique nucleotide sequence was defined as a clonotype. Clonotypes were aligned to IMGT TRBV, TRBD and TRBJ reference segments using MiTCR v1.1. Only V-J combinations with frequency above 0.0001, covering about 99% of repertoires, were analysed. The TCS score was defined as the ratio of F50 (clonal expansion) to E x V (chaos), calculated using BLOSUM62-based TCRdist between CDR3 peptides within each V-J. Welch's t-statistics and random forest reduced roughly 540 V-J features to 10 to 15, which were used in a naive Bayes classifier (R e1071). TCRdb redid the processing of the public reads, applying fastp at Q25 and MiXCR, and retained in-frame beta chains. Entries are consolidated by CDR3 protein sequence, retaining the most common genes and DNA. The V and J calls were determined by TCRdb, not by the authors. For this sample there are around 350,000 distinct CDR3 sequences; under 15% appear just once. The ten biggest clones cover roughly 9.2% of the sample.

CDR1 and CDR2 (MNHEY, SMNVEV) derive from the germline V gene (reference sequence). Including cysteine and phenylalanine, the CDR3 has 14 amino acids. Left in the record is the CDR3 DNA by itself, 42 bases read in frame from the first base. Trimming removed 8 bases from V and 7 bases from J, leaving 21 bases between the germline ends. Stable Graves' hyperthyroidism was defined as the absence of progression to ophthalmopathy over 18 months of follow-up. The hyperthyroidism patients were between 18 and 65 years old and newly diagnosed, with a disease duration of less than 2 months. Exclusion was applied to patients with uncontrolled infections, other autoimmune diseases, pregnancy or lactation. Diagnoses were based on clinical symptoms, serum thyroxine and TRAb, thyroid ultrasound and orbital computed tomography. PBMCs were isolated from approximately 10 ml of fresh peripheral blood by Ficoll-Paque density gradient centrifugation. Total RNA was extracted using Trizol reagent, and RNA quality was assessed on an Agilent 2100 Bioanalyzer.

What the research found in general, with its limitations: Ophthalmopathy was separated from stable hyperthyroidism by a 13 V-J signature model, with approximately 89% sensitivity and around 81% specificity obtained in cross-validation and 80%/75% obtained in testing. No statistical method was used to set the sample size in advance, and investigators knew the group allocation. During validation, the model predicted progression to ophthalmopathy a median of roughly 7.1 months ahead of onset, with almost 71% sensitivity and roughly 72% specificity. Most expanded thyroid clonotypes (frequency above 0.001) were also detected in blood, a finding suggesting that blood repertoires may reflect thyroid immune responses.

This chain joins TRBV27 to TRBJ2-7; tentative D gene TRBD1, with 6 bases matching. The specimen sequenced was blood. The TCR sequence derives from a woman younger than 35 with Graves' hyperthyroidism. The CDR3 protein is CASGTSGGRVEQYF. The bases read TGTGCCAGCGGGACAAGTGGGGGTCGGGTGGAGCAGTACTTC.